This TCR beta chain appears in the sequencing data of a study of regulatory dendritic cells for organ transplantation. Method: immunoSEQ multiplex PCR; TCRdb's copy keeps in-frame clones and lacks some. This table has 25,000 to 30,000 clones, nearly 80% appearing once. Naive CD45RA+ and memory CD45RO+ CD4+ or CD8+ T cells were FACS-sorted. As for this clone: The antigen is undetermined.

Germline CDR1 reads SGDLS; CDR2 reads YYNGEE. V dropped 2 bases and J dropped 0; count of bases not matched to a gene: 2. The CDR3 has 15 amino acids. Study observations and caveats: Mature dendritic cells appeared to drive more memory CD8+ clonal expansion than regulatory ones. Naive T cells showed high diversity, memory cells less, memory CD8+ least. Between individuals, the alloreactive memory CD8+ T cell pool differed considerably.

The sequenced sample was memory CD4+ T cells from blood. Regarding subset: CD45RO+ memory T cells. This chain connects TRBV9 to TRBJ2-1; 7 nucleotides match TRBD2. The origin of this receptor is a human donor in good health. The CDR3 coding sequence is TGTGCCAGCAGCGTTGGGACTACCTCCTACAATGAGCAGTTCTTC. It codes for CASSVGTTSYNEQFF.